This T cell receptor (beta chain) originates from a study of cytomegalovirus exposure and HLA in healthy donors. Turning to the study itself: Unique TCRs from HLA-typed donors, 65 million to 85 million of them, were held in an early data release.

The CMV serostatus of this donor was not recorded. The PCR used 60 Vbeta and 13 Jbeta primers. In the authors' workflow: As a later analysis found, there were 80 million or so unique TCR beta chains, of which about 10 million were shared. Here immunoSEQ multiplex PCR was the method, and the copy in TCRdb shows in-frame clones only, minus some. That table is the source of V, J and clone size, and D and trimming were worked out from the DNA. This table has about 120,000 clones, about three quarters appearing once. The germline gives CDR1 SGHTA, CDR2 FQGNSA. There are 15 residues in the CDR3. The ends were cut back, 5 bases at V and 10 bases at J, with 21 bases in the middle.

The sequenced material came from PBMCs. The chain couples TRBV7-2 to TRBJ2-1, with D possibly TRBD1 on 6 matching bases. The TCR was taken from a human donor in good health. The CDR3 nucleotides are TGTGCCAGCAGCCTCCCCCATTTTGGGGGCGGGGAGCAGTTCTTC. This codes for CASSLPHFGGGEQFF.